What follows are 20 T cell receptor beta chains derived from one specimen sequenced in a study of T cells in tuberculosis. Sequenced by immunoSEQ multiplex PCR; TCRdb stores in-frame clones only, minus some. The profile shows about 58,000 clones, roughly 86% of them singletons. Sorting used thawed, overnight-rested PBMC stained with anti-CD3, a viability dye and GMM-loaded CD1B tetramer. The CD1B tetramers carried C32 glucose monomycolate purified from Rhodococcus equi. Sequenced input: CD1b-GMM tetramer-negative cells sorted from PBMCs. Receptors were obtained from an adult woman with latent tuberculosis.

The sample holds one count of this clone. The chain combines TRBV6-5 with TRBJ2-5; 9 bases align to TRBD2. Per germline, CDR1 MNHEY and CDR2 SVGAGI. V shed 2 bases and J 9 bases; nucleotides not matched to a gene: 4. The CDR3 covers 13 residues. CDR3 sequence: CASSYEVAGAQYF. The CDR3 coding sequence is TGTGCCAGCAGTTACGAGGTAGCGGGGGCCCAGTACTTC.

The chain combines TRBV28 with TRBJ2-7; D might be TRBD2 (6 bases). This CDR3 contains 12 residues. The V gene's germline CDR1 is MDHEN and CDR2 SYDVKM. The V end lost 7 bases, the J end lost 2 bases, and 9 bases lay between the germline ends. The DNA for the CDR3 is TGTGCCAGCAAGGGACTCACCTACGAGCAGTACTTC. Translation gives CASKGLTYEQYF.

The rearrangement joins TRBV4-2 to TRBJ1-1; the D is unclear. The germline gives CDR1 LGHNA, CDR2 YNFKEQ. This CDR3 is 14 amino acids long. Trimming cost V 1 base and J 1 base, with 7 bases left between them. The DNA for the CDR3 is TGTGCCAGCAGCCAAGTAACACAGAACACTGAAGCTTTCTTT. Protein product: CASSQVTQNTEAFF.

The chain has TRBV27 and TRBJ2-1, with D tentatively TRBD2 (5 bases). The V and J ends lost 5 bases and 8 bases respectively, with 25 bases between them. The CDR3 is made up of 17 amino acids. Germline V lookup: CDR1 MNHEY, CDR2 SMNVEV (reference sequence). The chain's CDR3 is CASSTDSDAGIYDEQFF. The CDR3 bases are TGTGCCAGCAGTACCGATTCGGACGCGGGTATCTATGATGAGCAGTTCTTC.

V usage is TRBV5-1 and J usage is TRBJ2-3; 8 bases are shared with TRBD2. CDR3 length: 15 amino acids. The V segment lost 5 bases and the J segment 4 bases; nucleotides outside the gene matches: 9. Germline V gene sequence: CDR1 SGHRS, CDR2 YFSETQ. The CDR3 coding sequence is TGCGCCAGCAGAAAAGCGGGGGTTAGTGCAGATACGCAGTATTTT. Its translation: CASRKAGVSADTQYF. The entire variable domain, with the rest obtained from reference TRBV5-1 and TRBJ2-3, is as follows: KAGVTQTPRYLIKTRGQQVTLSCSPISGHRSVSWYQQTPGQGLQFLFEYFSETQRNKGNFPGRFSGRQFSNSRSEMNVSTLELGDSALYLCASRKAGVSADTQYFGPGTRLTVL.

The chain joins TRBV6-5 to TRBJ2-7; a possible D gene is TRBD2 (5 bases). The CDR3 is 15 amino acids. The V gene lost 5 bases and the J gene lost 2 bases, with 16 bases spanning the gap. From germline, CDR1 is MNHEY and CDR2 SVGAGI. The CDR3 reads CASSGKDLNPYEQYF. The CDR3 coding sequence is TGTGCCAGCAGTGGAAAGGACTTGAACCCCTACGAGCAGTACTTC.

This CDR3 reads CASSETDTQYF. The CDR3 DNA follows: TGCGCCAGCAGCGAGACAGATACGCAGTATTTT. The chain joins TRBV5-1 to TRBJ2-3; D remains unclear. The V end was cut by 4 bases, the J end by 3 bases, with 3 bases between. There are 11 residues in the CDR3. Germline V gives CDR1 SGHRS, CDR2 YFSETQ.

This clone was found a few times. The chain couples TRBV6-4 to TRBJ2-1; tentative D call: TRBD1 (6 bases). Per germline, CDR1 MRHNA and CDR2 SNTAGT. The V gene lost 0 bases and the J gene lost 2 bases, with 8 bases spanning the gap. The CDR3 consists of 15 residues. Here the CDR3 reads CASSDSDSPYNEQFF. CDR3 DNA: TGTGCCAGCAGTGACTCGGACAGCCCCTACAATGAGCAGTTCTTC.

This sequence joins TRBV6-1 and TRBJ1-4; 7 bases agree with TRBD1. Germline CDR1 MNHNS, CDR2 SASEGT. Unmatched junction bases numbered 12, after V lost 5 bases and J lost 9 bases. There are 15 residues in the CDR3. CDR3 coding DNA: TGTGCCAGCAGTACACAATCGACAGGGCGGCAAAAACTGTTTTTT. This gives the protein CASSTQSTGRQKLFF.

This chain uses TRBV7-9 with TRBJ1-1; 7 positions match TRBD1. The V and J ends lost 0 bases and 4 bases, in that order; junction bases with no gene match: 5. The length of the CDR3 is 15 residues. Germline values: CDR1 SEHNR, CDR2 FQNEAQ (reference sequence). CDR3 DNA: TGTGCCAGCAGCTTAGCCTTATCAGGGGGCACTGAAGCTTTCTTT. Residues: CASSLALSGGTEAFF. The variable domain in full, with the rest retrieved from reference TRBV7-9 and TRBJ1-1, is DTGVSQNPRHKITKRGQNVTFRCDPISEHNRLYWYRQTLGQGPEFLTYFQNEAQLEKSRLLSDRFSAERPKGSFSTLEIQRTEQGDSAMYLCASSLALSGGTEAFFGQGTRLTVV.

The CDR3 DNA is TGTGCCATCAGGAAAGGGGGTCTCGGCTACACCTTC. Protein product: CAIRKGGLGYTF. The J gene is TRBJ1-2, the V gene TRBV10-3; a possible D gene is TRBD1 (6 bases). The germline V gene has CDR1 ENHRY and CDR2 SYGVKD. V lost 6 bases, J lost 8 bases, and 13 bases lay in between. The CDR3 has 12 amino acids.

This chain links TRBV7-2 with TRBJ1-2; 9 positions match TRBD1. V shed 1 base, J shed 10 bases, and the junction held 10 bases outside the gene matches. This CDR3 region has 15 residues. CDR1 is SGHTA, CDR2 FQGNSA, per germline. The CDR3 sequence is CASSLVQGAGNAYTF. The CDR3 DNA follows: TGTGCCAGCAGCTTAGTACAGGGGGCAGGGAATGCCTACACCTTC.

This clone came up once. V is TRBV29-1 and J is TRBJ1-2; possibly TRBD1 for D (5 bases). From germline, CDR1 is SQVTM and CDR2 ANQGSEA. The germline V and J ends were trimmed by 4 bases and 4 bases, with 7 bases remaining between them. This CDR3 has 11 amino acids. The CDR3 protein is CSVGQGYGYTF. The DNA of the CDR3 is TGCAGCGTTGGTCAGGGCTATGGCTACACCTTC.

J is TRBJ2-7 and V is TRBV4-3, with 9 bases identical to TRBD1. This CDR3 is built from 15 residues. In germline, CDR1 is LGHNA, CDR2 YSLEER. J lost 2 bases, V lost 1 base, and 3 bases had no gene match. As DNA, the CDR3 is TGCGCCAGCAGCCAAGCCCGGGACAGGGCCTACGAGCAGTACTTC. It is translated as CASSQARDRAYEQYF.

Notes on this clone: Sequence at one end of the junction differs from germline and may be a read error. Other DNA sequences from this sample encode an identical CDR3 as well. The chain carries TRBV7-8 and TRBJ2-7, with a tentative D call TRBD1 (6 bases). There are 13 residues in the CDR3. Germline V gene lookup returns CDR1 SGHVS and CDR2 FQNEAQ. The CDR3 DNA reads TGCGCCAGCAGCTTTCCCCCGGACAGCGAGCAGTACTTC. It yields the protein CASSFPPDSEQYF.

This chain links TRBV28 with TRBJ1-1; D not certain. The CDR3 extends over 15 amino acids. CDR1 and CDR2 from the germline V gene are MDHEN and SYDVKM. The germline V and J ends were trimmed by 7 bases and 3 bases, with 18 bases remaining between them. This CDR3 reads CASNKGSLRDTEAFF. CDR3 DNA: TGTGCCAGCAACAAGGGAAGTCTGCGGGACACTGAAGCTTTCTTT.

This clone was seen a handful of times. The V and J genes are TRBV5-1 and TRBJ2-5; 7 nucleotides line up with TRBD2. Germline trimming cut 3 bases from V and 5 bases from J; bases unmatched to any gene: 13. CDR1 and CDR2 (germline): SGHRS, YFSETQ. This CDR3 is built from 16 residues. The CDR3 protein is CASSSGRQGGVETQYF. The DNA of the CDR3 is TGCGCCAGCAGCTCCGGCCGGCAGGGAGGGGTGGAGACCCAGTACTTC.

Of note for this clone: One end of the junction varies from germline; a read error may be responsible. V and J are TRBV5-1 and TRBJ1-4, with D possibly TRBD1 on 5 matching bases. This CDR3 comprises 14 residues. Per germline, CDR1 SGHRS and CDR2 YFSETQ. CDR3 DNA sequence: TGCGCCAGCAGTTTGGCAGGGATAAATGAAAAACTGTTTTTT. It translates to CASSLAGINEKLFF. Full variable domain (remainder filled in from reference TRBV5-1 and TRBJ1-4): KAGVTQTPRYLIKTRGQQVTLSCSPISGHRSVSWYQQTPGQGLQFLFEYFSETQRNKGNFPGRFSGRQFSNSRSEMNVSTLELGDSALYLCASSLAGINEKLFFGSGTQLSVL.

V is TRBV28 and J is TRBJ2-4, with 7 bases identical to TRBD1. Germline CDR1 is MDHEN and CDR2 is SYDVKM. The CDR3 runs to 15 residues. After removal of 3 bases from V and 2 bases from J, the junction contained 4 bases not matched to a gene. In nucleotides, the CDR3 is TGTGCCAGCAGTTTCACGACAGGGACCAAAAACATTCAGTACTTC. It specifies CASSFTTGTKNIQYF.

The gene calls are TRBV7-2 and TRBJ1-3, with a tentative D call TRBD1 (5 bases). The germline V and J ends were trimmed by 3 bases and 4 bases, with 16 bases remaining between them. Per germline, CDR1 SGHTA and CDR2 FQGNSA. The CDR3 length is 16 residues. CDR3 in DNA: TGTGCCAGCAGCTTGGGGGGAGGGCGCGAGGGAAACACCATATATTTT. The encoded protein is CASSLGGGREGNTIYF.